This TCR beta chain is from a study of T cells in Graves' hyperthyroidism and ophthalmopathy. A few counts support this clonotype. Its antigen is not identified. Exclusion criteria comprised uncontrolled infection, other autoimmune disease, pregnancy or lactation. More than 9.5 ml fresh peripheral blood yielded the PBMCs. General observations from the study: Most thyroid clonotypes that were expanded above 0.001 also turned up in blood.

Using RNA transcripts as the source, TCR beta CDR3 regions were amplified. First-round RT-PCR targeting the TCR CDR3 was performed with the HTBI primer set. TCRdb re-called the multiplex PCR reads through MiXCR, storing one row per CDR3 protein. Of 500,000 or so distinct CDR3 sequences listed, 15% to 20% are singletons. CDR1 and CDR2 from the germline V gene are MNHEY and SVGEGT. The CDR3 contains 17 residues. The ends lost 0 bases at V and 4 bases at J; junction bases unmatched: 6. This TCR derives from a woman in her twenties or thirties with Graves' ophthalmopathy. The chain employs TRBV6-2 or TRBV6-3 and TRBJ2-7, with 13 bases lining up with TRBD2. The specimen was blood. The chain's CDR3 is CASSYSRTSGSLYEQYF. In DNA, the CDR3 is TGTGCCAGCAGTTACTCCCGGACTAGCGGGAGTTTGTACGAGCAGTACTTC.